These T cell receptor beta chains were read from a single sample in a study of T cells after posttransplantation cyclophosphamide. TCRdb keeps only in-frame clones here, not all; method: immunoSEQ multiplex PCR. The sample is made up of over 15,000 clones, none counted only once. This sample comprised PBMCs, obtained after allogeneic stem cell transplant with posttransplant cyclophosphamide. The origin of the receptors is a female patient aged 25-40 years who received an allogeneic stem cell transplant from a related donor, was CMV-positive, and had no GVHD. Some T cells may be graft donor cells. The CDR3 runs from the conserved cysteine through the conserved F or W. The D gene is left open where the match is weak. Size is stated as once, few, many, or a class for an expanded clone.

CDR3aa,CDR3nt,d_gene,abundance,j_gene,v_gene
CSVATGTNDLWPQHF,TGCAGCGTCGCCACAGGAACCAACGACTTATGGCCCCAGCATTTT,.,many,TRBJ1-5,TRBV29-1
CASSPRSSGTTDTQYF,TGTGCCAGCAGCCCGCGTTCTAGCGGGACCACAGATACGCAGTATTTT,TRBD2,many,TRBJ2-3,TRBV7-6
CASSQEGGPRETQYF,TGCGCCAGCAGCCAAGAGGGAGGGCCACGGGAGACCCAGTACTTC,TRBD2,many,TRBJ2-5,TRBV4-3
CASSLFVSGTIIETQYF,TGTGCCAGCAGTTTATTCGTTTCAGGGACTATAATAGAGACCCAGTACTTC,TRBD2,few,TRBJ2-5,TRBV28
CASSLGGTSTEAFF,TGTGCCAGCAGTTTAGGGGGCACGAGCACTGAAGCTTTCTTT,.,many,TRBJ1-1,TRBV28
CASSLGAGVTDTQYF,TGTGCCAGCAGCTTAGGAGCGGGGGTCACAGATACGCAGTATTTT,TRBD2,many,TRBJ2-3,TRBV7-3
CSVDLSGLIGTDTQYF,TGCAGCGTTGACCTTAGCGGGTTAATAGGCACAGATACGCAGTATTTT,TRBD2,many,TRBJ2-3,TRBV29-1
CASSLAQRRGQSGGYTF,TGTGCCAGCAGCTTAGCGCAGCGGAGGGGTCAGTCGGGGGGCTACACCTTC,.,many,TRBJ1-2,TRBV13
CASSTRGHEQFF,TGTGCCAGCAGTACTAGAGGCCATGAGCAGTTCTTC,.,many,TRBJ2-1,TRBV6-1
CATSREDQGLETQYF,TGTGCCACCAGCAGAGAAGATCAGGGACTAGAGACCCAGTACTTC,.,many,TRBJ2-5,TRBV15
CASSLDQGTEAFF,TGTGCCAGCAGCTTAGATCAGGGAACAGAAGCTTTCTTT,.,many,TRBJ1-1,TRBV11-3
CASSPVETGNTIYF,TGTGCCAGCAGTCCTGTGGAGACTGGAAACACCATATATTTT,.,many,TRBJ1-3,TRBV6-5
CSATKLGQDTEAFF,TGCAGCGCCACTAAGTTGGGGCAGGACACTGAAGCTTTCTTT,.,many,TRBJ1-1,TRBV29-1
CASATGLAKNIQYF,TGTGCCAGCGCAACGGGGTTAGCCAAAAACATTCAGTACTTC,.,many,TRBJ2-4,TRBV6-1
CASSRGRGNTGELFF,TGTGCCAGTAGTAGGGGTAGAGGGAACACCGGGGAGCTGTTTTTT,.,many,TRBJ2-2,TRBV6-5
CATGENPGNTIYF,TGTGCAACGGGAGAGAACCCAGGAAACACCATATATTTT,.,many,TRBJ1-3,TRBV18
CASRSSGESYGYTF,TGTGCCAGCCGTTCATCAGGGGAAAGCTATGGCTACACCTTC,.,many,TRBJ1-2,TRBV27
CASNNLSGRYEQYF,TGTGCCAGCAATAATCTTAGCGGGCGCTACGAGCAGTACTTC,TRBD2,many,TRBJ2-7,TRBV6-1
CASSIDLAGIQFF,TGTGCCAGTAGTATAGACCTAGCGGGAATACAGTTCTTC,TRBD2,many,TRBJ2-1,TRBV19
CASTTQLVSYNEQFF,TGTGCCAGCACGACCCAACTAGTCTCTTACAATGAGCAGTTCTTC,.,many,TRBJ2-1,TRBV7-2
CASSIRQGTYEQYF,TGTGCCAGTAGTATCCGTCAGGGAACCTACGAGCAGTACTTC,.,many,TRBJ2-7,TRBV19
CASSLIGTRPSEETQYF,TGTGCCAGCAGTTTAATTGGGACTAGACCCTCTGAAGAGACCCAGTACTTC,TRBD2,many,TRBJ2-5,TRBV28
CAISDGRGGTEAFF,TGTGCCATCAGTGATGGCAGGGGTGGCACTGAAGCTTTCTTT,.,many,TRBJ1-1,TRBV10-3
CASSRGQQETQYF,TGCGCCAGCAGCAGGGGACAGCAAGAGACCCAGTACTTC,TRBD1,many,TRBJ2-5,TRBV5-1
CASSEAATPLTTLSNQPQHF,TGTGCCAGCAGTGAAGCTGCTACACCTTTGACAACACTTAGCAATCAGCCCCAGCATTTT,.,many,TRBJ1-5,TRBV2
CASTWGLAGNTGELFF,TGTGCCAGCACTTGGGGACTAGCGGGGAACACCGGGGAGCTGTTTTTT,TRBD2,many,TRBJ2-2,TRBV7-9
CASSFVAGGPYEQYF,TGTGCCAGCAGCTTCGTAGCGGGAGGGCCCTACGAGCAGTACTTC,TRBD2,medium-sized,TRBJ2-7,TRBV5-5
CASSPGLAGVAKNIQYF,TGCGCCAGCAGCCCGGGACTAGCGGGAGTCGCCAAAAACATTCAGTACTTC,TRBD2,many,TRBJ2-4,TRBV5-1
CASSREPLSYEQYF,TGTGCCAGCAGCCGGGAGCCTCTGTCCTACGAGCAGTACTTC,.,many,TRBJ2-7,TRBV9
CASSVTQGRETQYF,TGTGCCAGTAGTGTAACTCAGGGTCGGGAGACCCAGTACTTC,.,many,TRBJ2-5,TRBV19
CASSSTGSYGYTF,TGTGCCAGCAGCTCGACGGGGTCTTATGGCTACACCTTC,.,many,TRBJ1-2,TRBV7-2
CATTGGGETQYF,TGTGCCACGACGGGGGGAGGAGAGACCCAGTACTTC,TRBD2,many,TRBJ2-5,TRBV19
CASSLEVINGRGNEQFF,TGTGCCAGCAGCTTAGAGGTCATTAACGGGAGAGGCAATGAGCAGTTCTTC,.,many,TRBJ2-1,TRBV7-8
CASTRGNEKLFF,TGTGCCAGTACGAGGGGGAACGAAAAACTGTTTTTT,.,medium-sized,TRBJ1-4,TRBV19
CASSSGASGSYEQYF,TGTGCCAGCAGTTCCGGGGCTAGCGGGAGTTACGAGCAGTACTTC,TRBD2,many,TRBJ2-7,TRBV27
CASRGGGTEAFF,TGTGCCAGCCGCGGGGGAGGAACTGAAGCTTTCTTT,.,many,TRBJ1-1,TRBV28
CASSQDLLPHLNEQFF,TGTGCCAGCAGCCAAGATCTTCTACCGCACCTCAATGAGCAGTTCTTC,.,many,TRBJ2-1,TRBV14
CSVEGRDRGYYEQYF,TGCAGCGTTGAAGGAAGGGACAGGGGGTACTACGAGCAGTACTTC,TRBD1,many,TRBJ2-7,TRBV29-1
CASSLARDRGEKLFF,TGCGCCAGCAGCTTGGCCAGGGACAGGGGTGAAAAACTGTTTTTT,TRBD1,many,TRBJ1-4,TRBV5-1
CAWSVGTSGRSSYNEQFF,TGTGCCTGGAGTGTAGGGACTAGCGGGAGGAGCTCCTACAATGAGCAGTTCTTC,TRBD2,many,TRBJ2-1,TRBV30
CASSVGGGGGVETQYF,TGTGCCAGCAGCGTAGGTGGGGGTGGAGGGGTAGAGACCCAGTACTTC,.,many,TRBJ2-5,TRBV9